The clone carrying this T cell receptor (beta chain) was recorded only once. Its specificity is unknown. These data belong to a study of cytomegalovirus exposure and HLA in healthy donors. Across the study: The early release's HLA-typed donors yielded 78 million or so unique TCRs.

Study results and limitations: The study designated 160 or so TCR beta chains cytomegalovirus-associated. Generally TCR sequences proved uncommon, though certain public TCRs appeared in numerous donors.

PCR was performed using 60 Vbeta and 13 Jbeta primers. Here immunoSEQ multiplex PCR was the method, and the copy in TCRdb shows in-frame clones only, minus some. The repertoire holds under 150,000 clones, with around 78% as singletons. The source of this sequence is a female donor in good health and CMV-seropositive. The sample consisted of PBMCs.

CDR3: CASSPRLAGGPYNEQFF. The CDR3 DNA follows: TGTGCCAGCTCACCCCGACTAGCGGGAGGGCCCTACAATGAGCAGTTCTTC. The chain recombines TRBV18 with TRBJ2-1; TRBD2 aligns across 14 bases. Germline trimming cut 3 bases from V and 2 bases from J; bases unmatched to any gene: 3. CDR1 KGHSH and CDR2 LQKENI come from the germline V gene. This CDR3 has 17 amino acids.